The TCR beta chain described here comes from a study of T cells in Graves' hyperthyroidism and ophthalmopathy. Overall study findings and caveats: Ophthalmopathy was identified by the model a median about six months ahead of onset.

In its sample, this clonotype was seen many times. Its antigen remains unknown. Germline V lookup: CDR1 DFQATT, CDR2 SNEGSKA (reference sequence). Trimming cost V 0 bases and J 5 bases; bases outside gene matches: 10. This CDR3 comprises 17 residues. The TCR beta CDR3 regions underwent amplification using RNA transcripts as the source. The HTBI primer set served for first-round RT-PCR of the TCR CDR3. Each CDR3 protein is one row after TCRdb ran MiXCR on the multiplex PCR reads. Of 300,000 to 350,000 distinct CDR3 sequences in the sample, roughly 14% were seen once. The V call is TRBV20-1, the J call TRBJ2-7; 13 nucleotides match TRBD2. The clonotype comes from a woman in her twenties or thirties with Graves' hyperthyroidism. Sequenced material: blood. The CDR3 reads CSARDQGTSGVRDEQYF. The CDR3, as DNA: TGCAGTGCTAGAGATCAAGGGACTAGCGGGGTCCGGGACGAGCAGTACTTC.